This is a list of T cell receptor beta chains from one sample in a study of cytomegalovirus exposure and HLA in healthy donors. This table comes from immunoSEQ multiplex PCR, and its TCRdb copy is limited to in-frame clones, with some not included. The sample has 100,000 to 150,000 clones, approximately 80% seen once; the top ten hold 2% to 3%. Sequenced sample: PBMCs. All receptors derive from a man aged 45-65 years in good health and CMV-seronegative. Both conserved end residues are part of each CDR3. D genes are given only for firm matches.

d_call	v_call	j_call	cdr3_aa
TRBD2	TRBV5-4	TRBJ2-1	CAMVMGLAGGRVQFF
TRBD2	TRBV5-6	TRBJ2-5	CASSLGLAWETQYF
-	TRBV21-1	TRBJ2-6	CASSKMVVGGFSGANVLTF
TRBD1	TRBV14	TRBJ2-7	CASSQGATGAHEQYF
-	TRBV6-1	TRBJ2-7	CASSEDRQLGYEQYF
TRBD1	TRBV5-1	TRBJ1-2	CASSLAQGGPLSGYTF
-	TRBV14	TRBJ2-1	CASRGTNYNEQFF
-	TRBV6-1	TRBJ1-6	CASGHGYNSSPLHF
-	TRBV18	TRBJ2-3	CASSPPGVGDTQYF
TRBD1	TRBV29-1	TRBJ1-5	CSIRQGRDQPQHF
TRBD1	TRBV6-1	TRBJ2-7	CASSELGQGGYEQYF
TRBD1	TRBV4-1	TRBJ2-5	CASSQTGAQETQYF
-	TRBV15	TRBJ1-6	CATSSQGDSPLHF
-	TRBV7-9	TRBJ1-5	CASSLADFQPQHF
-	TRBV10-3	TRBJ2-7	CAARGLKNYEQYF
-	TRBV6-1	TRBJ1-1	CASSEAQVYTGTEAFF
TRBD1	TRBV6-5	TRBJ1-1	CASRLGQGGTEAFF